These 5 T cell receptor beta chains came from one sample sequenced in a study of regulatory T cells in long-lasting Graves disease. Time point given: newly diagnosed GD, antithyroid drugs for less than 3 months. Generation of the TCR library employed RNA extracted from PBMCs. Libraries of TCR beta came from iRepertoire HTBI primers plus Arm-PCR of CDR3 regions. From the multiplex PCR reads, TCRdb called clonotypes with MiXCR, one entry per CDR3 protein. The table includes roughly 400,000 distinct CDR3 sequences, around 17% detected once. This same sample was also part of a study on T cells in Graves' hyperthyroidism and ophthalmopathy.

This material consisted of peripheral blood mononuclear cells (PBMCs), taken at new diagnosis, from a patient treated with antithyroid drugs. These TCRs come from a woman aged 18-30 years with Graves disease.

The rearrangement uses TRBV5-1 and TRBJ2-3, with D uncertain. V lost 4 bases and J lost 2, with 11 bases in between. The CDR3 length is 14 residues. Germline loops: CDR1 SGHRS, CDR2 YFSETQ. The DNA for the CDR3 is TGCGCCAGCAGCCCCTACCTTGACACAGATACGCAGTATTTT. Residues: CASSPYLDTDTQYF. The full variable domain, rest sourced from reference TRBV5-1 and TRBJ2-3, is KAGVTQTPRYLIKTRGQQVTLSCSPISGHRSVSWYQQTPGQGLQFLFEYFSETQRNKGNFPGRFSGRQFSNSRSEMNVSTLELGDSALYLCASSPYLDTDTQYFGPGTRLTVL.

In its sample, this clonotype was seen many times. CDR3 nucleotide sequence: TGTGCCAGCAGCCTTACGTTAGCGGAGGGAGGTACGCAGTATTTT. Translation gives CASSLTLAEGGTQYF. The chain employs TRBV7-2 and TRBJ2-3; D may be TRBD2 (6 bases). V lost 5 bases and J 8 bases, leaving 20 bases between the germline ends. The CDR3 length is 15 residues. Germline V gene sequence: CDR1 SGHTA, CDR2 FQGNSA. Using reference TRBV7-2 and TRBJ2-3 for the parts outside the CDR3, the full variable domain is GAGVSQSPSNKVTEKGKDVELRCDPISGHTALYWYRQSLGQGLEFLIYFQGNSAPDKSGLPSDRFSAERTGGSVSTLTIQRTQQEDSAVYLCASSLTLAEGGTQYFGPGTRLTVL.

This clonotype has at least ten counts. The V call is TRBV12-3 or TRBV12-4, the J call TRBJ1-5; 11 nucleotides agree with TRBD1. V gave up 2 bases and J gave up 4 bases; unmatched junction bases: 4. This CDR3 has 16 amino acids. CDR3 bases: TGTGCCAGCAGTTTATATGGGACAGGGGGAAATCAGCCCCAGCATTTT. Residues: CASSLYGTGGNQPQHF.

This chain joins TRBV6-2 or TRBV6-3 and TRBJ2-7; 9 bases are a match to TRBD1. Germline trimming cut 2 bases from V and 5 bases from J; bases unmatched to any gene: 4. Germline CDR1 reads MNHEY; CDR2 reads SVGEGT. This CDR3 has 14 residues. The CDR3, as DNA: TGTGCCAGCAGTTACGGGACAGGGTTGGACGAGCAGTACTTC. It is translated as CASSYGTGLDEQYF.

This clonotype occurred many times. This rearrangement joins TRBV30 to TRBJ2-1; the match to TRBD2 covers 8 bases. From germline, CDR1 is GTSNPN and CDR2 SVGIG (reference sequence). This CDR3 region has 18 residues. The V and J ends lost 3 bases and 0 bases, in that order; junction bases with no gene match: 13. The CDR3 bases are TGTGCCTGGAGGGCGTGGATCACTAGCGGATTCTCCTACAATGAGCAGTTCTTC. Encoded protein: CAWRAWITSGFSYNEQFF.